The 3 T cell receptor beta chains presented below share a single source sample, sequenced in a study of cytomegalovirus exposure and HLA in healthy donors. PCR employed 60 Vbeta and 13 Jbeta primers. The assay was immunoSEQ multiplex PCR, and TCRdb's table has in-frame clones only and misses some. The sample has 95,000 to 150,000 clones, about 80% seen once. Sequences were obtained from PBMCs. The receptors were sampled from a man aged 35 to 55 in good health and CMV-seronegative.

V usage is TRBV7-7 and J usage is TRBJ2-1, with TRBD2 matching 8 bases. CDR1 is SSHAT, CDR2 FNYEAQ, per germline (reference sequence). CDR3 length equals 13 residues. The junction had 7 bases not matched to a gene; V was cut back by 5 bases and J by 10 bases. CDR3 region: CASSPRGAGEQFF. The CDR3 DNA reads TGTGCCAGCAGCCCGCGGGGGGCAGGCGAGCAGTTCTTC.

The J gene is TRBJ2-5, the V gene TRBV9; 7 bases match TRBD1. The J call may be in error: the DNA end matches TRBJ2-7 better. Germline loops: CDR1 SGDLS, CDR2 YYNGEE. This CDR3 is built from 13 residues. CDR3 coding DNA: TGTGCCAGCTCAGGGGGTCGGGCCTACGAGCAGTACTTC. Its protein product is CASSGGRAYEQYF.

CDR3 amino acids: CASSRTADGYTF. Here the CDR3 DNA reads TGTGCCAGCAGCCGGACAGCTGATGGCTACACCTTC. This chain uses TRBV9 with TRBJ1-2; a weak D match, TRBD1 (6 bases). Germline-derived CDR1 and CDR2 are SGDLS and YYNGEE. Trimming took off 4 bases at V and 6 bases at J, with 10 bases between the two ends. There are 12 residues in the CDR3.